This is a list of T cell receptor beta chains from one sample in a study of T cells in localized non-small cell lung cancer. Assay: immunoSEQ multiplex PCR; the TCRdb copy retains only in-frame clones and omits some. The repertoire holds under 65,000 clones, with about 90% as singletons. The starting material was peripheral blood, obtained before any cancer treatment. All receptors derive from a man aged 35 to 70 with stage I squamous cell lung carcinoma. CDR3s include the opening cysteine and the closing phenylalanine or tryptophan. D genes are given only for firm matches. The size entry is marked missing in some rows and otherwise reads once, few, many or a size class.

j_call: TRBJ2-7; d_call: TRBD1; v_call: TRBV13; clone_size: NA; cdr3_aa: CASSADRSEQYF; cdr3_nt: TGTGCCAGCAGCGCGGACAGGAGCGAGCAGTACTTC
j_call: TRBJ1-1; d_call: NA; v_call: TRBV14; clone_size: NA; cdr3_aa: CASSPPGGVGTEAFF; cdr3_nt: TGTGCCAGCAGCCCACCAGGAGGGGTCGGCACTGAAGCTTTCTTT
j_call: TRBJ2-7; d_call: TRBD1; v_call: TRBV6-1; clone_size: few; cdr3_aa: CASSARGQSYEQYF; cdr3_nt: TGTGCCAGCAGTGCTCGGGGACAGTCCTACGAGCAGTACTTC
j_call: TRBJ1-4; d_call: TRBD1; v_call: TRBV15; clone_size: NA; cdr3_aa: CATSRDGTAGEKLFF; cdr3_nt: TGTGCCACCAGCAGAGATGGGACAGCGGGTGAAAAACTGTTTTTT
j_call: TRBJ1-2; d_call: NA; v_call: TRBV4-3; clone_size: few; cdr3_aa: CASSHNAVTNYGYTF; cdr3_nt: TGCGCCAGCAGCCATAATGCGGTAACTAACTATGGCTACACCTTC
j_call: TRBJ1-4; d_call: NA; v_call: TRBV18; clone_size: NA; cdr3_aa: CASSPGDNREKLFF; cdr3_nt: TGTGCCAGCTCACCAGGGGACAATCGGGAAAAACTGTTTTTT
j_call: TRBJ2-2; d_call: NA; v_call: TRBV6-4; clone_size: NA; cdr3_aa: CASSGTLGGELFF; cdr3_nt: TGTGCCAGCAGTGGGACCCTTGGCGGGGAGCTGTTTTTT
j_call: TRBJ2-6; d_call: NA; v_call: TRBV9; clone_size: NA; cdr3_aa: CASSLTGFSGANVLTF; cdr3_nt: TGTGCCAGCAGCCTCACAGGTTTCTCTGGGGCCAACGTCCTGACTTTC
j_call: TRBJ1-4; d_call: NA; v_call: TRBV19; clone_size: NA; cdr3_aa: CASSDYGRNNEKLFF; cdr3_nt: TGTGCCAGTAGTGACTATGGACGGAACAATGAAAAACTGTTTTTT
j_call: TRBJ2-1; d_call: NA; v_call: TRBV15; clone_size: NA; cdr3_aa: CATSRSGRRSSYNEQFF; cdr3_nt: TGTGCCACCAGCAGGAGCGGGCGACGGAGCTCCTACAATGAGCAGTTCTTC
j_call: TRBJ2-1; d_call: NA; v_call: TRBV2; clone_size: NA; cdr3_aa: CASSLIAYNEQFF; cdr3_nt: TGTGCCAGCAGTCTAATAGCCTACAATGAGCAGTTCTTC
j_call: TRBJ2-2; d_call: NA; v_call: TRBV7-2; clone_size: NA; cdr3_aa: CASSLGSNTGELFF; cdr3_nt: TGTGCCAGCAGCTTAGGTTCGAACACCGGGGAGCTGTTTTTT
j_call: TRBJ1-5; d_call: NA; v_call: TRBV30; clone_size: NA; cdr3_aa: CAWSSLGSRQPQHF; cdr3_nt: TGTGCCTGGAGTTCCCTAGGGTCTCGTCAGCCCCAGCATTTT
j_call: TRBJ1-3; d_call: NA; v_call: TRBV18; clone_size: NA; cdr3_aa: CASSPSTIISGNTIYF; cdr3_nt: TGTGCCAGCTCACCCTCAACAATCATCTCTGGAAACACCATATATTTT
j_call: TRBJ2-7; d_call: TRBD2; v_call: TRBV27; clone_size: NA; cdr3_aa: CASSLRDGGTYEQYF; cdr3_nt: TGTGCCAGCAGTTTGCGGGACGGGGGGACCTACGAGCAGTACTTC
j_call: TRBJ2-7; d_call: TRBD1; v_call: TRBV27; clone_size: NA; cdr3_aa: CASSDYPGTGNEQYF; cdr3_nt: TGTGCCAGCAGTGATTATCCCGGGACAGGCAACGAGCAGTACTTC
j_call: TRBJ2-1; d_call: NA; v_call: TRBV7-3; clone_size: NA; cdr3_aa: CASSLTFLNEQFF; cdr3_nt: TGTGCCAGCAGCTTAACGTTCCTCAATGAGCAGTTCTTC
j_call: TRBJ2-3; d_call: NA; v_call: TRBV18; clone_size: NA; cdr3_aa: CASSSGVTTDTQYF; cdr3_nt: TGTGCCAGCTCATCAGGGGTTACCACAGATACGCAGTATTTT
j_call: TRBJ2-2; d_call: NA; v_call: TRBV4-1; clone_size: NA; cdr3_aa: CASSQAWVSNTGELFF; cdr3_nt: TGCGCCAGCAGCCAAGCGTGGGTGTCGAACACCGGGGAGCTGTTTTTT
j_call: TRBJ2-1; d_call: NA; v_call: TRBV5-1; clone_size: NA; cdr3_aa: CASSPRAGEGNEQFF; cdr3_nt: TGCGCCAGCAGCCCCCGGGCAGGGGAAGGCAATGAGCAGTTCTTC
j_call: TRBJ2-1; d_call: NA; v_call: TRBV4-1; clone_size: NA; cdr3_aa: CASSQVWGINEQFF; cdr3_nt: TGCGCCAGCAGCCAAGTCTGGGGGATAAATGAGCAGTTCTTC
j_call: TRBJ1-1; d_call: NA; v_call: TRBV7-8; clone_size: NA; cdr3_aa: CASSSPGTEAFF; cdr3_nt: TGTGCCAGCAGCTCCCCGGGGACTGAAGCTTTCTTT
j_call: TRBJ2-3; d_call: NA; v_call: TRBV9; clone_size: NA; cdr3_aa: CASSVEGISTDTQYF; cdr3_nt: TGTGCCAGCAGCGTAGAAGGGATAAGCACAGATACGCAGTATTTT
j_call: TRBJ1-6; d_call: TRBD1; v_call: TRBV4-2; clone_size: NA; cdr3_aa: CASSQGDRVDNSPLHF; cdr3_nt: TGTGCCAGCAGCCAGGGGGACAGGGTCGATAATTCACCCCTCCACTTT
j_call: TRBJ2-2; d_call: TRBD1; v_call: TRBV15; clone_size: few; cdr3_aa: CATSRGGTGGNTGELFF; cdr3_nt: TGTGCCACCAGCAGAGGGGGGACAGGGGGTAACACCGGGGAGCTGTTTTTT
j_call: TRBJ1-4; d_call: NA; v_call: TRBV5-4; clone_size: NA; cdr3_aa: CASSGGEETTNEKLFF; cdr3_nt: TGTGCCAGCAGCGGGGGAGAGGAAACAACTAATGAAAAACTGTTTTTT
j_call: TRBJ2-7; d_call: TRBD2; v_call: TRBV6-6; clone_size: NA; cdr3_aa: CASSTGTSGRSDEQYF; cdr3_nt: TGTGCCAGCTCGACCGGGACTAGCGGGAGGAGCGACGAGCAGTACTTC
j_call: TRBJ2-2; d_call: NA; v_call: TRBV19; clone_size: NA; cdr3_aa: CASSYSGTPKLSRAGELFF; cdr3_nt: TGTGCCAGTAGCTATTCCGGGACTCCCAAATTATCCAGGGCCGGGGAGCTGTTTTTT
j_call: TRBJ2-3; d_call: TRBD1; v_call: TRBV7-9; clone_size: NA; cdr3_aa: CASSAAGTGIRPDTQYF; cdr3_nt: TGTGCCAGCAGCGCAGCCGGGACAGGGATCCGGCCAGATACGCAGTATTTT
j_call: TRBJ2-3; d_call: NA; v_call: TRBV30; clone_size: NA; cdr3_aa: CAADGGGVGYF; cdr3_nt: TGTGCCGCAGACGGAGGAGGGGTTGGGTATTTT
j_call: TRBJ2-3; d_call: NA; v_call: TRBV19; clone_size: NA; cdr3_aa: CASSSGLDTQYF; cdr3_nt: TGTGCCAGTAGTTCAGGACTAGATACGCAGTATTTT
j_call: TRBJ1-3; d_call: NA; v_call: TRBV4-1; clone_size: NA; cdr3_aa: CASSPHWGFSGNTIYF; cdr3_nt: TGCGCCAGCAGCCCCCATTGGGGGTTCTCTGGAAACACCATATATTTT
j_call: TRBJ2-5; d_call: TRBD1; v_call: TRBV7-7; clone_size: few; cdr3_aa: CASSFGQGGETQYF; cdr3_nt: TGTGCTAGCAGCTTCGGACAGGGCGGGGAGACCCAGTACTTC
j_call: TRBJ2-5; d_call: NA; v_call: TRBV7-7; clone_size: NA; cdr3_aa: CASSPGRLLRETQYF; cdr3_nt: TGTGCTAGCAGCCCCGGGAGACTCCTAAGGGAGACCCAGTACTTC
j_call: TRBJ1-1; d_call: TRBD1; v_call: TRBV7-2; clone_size: NA; cdr3_aa: CASSRTGGRNEAFF; cdr3_nt: TGTGCCAGCAGCCGGACAGGGGGAAGGAATGAAGCTTTCTTT
j_call: TRBJ1-5; d_call: TRBD1; v_call: TRBV28; clone_size: NA; cdr3_aa: CASRMDRVNQPQHF; cdr3_nt: TGTGCCAGCAGAATGGACAGGGTGAATCAGCCCCAGCATTTT
j_call: TRBJ2-2; d_call: NA; v_call: TRBV28; clone_size: once; cdr3_aa: CASSLRLGAYTGELFF; cdr3_nt: TGTGCCAGCAGTTTGCGATTGGGGGCCTACACCGGGGAGCTGTTTTTT
j_call: TRBJ2-7; d_call: TRBD1; v_call: TRBV7-9; clone_size: NA; cdr3_aa: CASSPGDDRGYEQYF; cdr3_nt: TGTGCCAGCAGCCCAGGTGACGACAGGGGTTACGAGCAGTACTTC
j_call: TRBJ2-2; d_call: TRBD2; v_call: TRBV19; clone_size: NA; cdr3_aa: CASSILAGLAGELFF; cdr3_nt: TGTGCCAGTAGTATCCTAGCGGGGTTGGCCGGGGAGCTGTTTTTT
j_call: TRBJ2-1; d_call: NA; v_call: TRBV30; clone_size: once; cdr3_aa: CAWSRESTYNEQFF; cdr3_nt: TGTGCCTGGTCCCGGGAGAGCACCTACAATGAGCAGTTCTTC
j_call: TRBJ2-6; d_call: TRBD1; v_call: TRBV4-1; clone_size: few; cdr3_aa: CASSPGQGISGANVLTF; cdr3_nt: TGCGCCAGCAGCCCGGGACAGGGGATCTCTGGGGCCAACGTCCTGACTTTC
j_call: TRBJ2-5; d_call: NA; v_call: TRBV5-5; clone_size: NA; cdr3_aa: CASSLAGRETQYF; cdr3_nt: TGTGCCAGCAGCTTGGCGGGAAGAGAGACCCAGTACTTC
j_call: TRBJ2-1; d_call: NA; v_call: TRBV30; clone_size: NA; cdr3_aa: CAWSLGDEQFF; cdr3_nt: TGTGCCTGGAGCCTGGGGGATGAGCAGTTCTTC
j_call: TRBJ1-5; d_call: TRBD1; v_call: TRBV4-1; clone_size: few; cdr3_aa: CASSQPRGNRNQPQHF; cdr3_nt: TGCGCCAGCAGCCAACCCAGGGGGAACCGAAATCAGCCCCAGCATTTT
j_call: TRBJ2-7; d_call: TRBD1; v_call: TRBV7-9; clone_size: NA; cdr3_aa: CASSYTGGGEQYF; cdr3_nt: TGTGCCAGCAGCTATACAGGGGGCGGCGAGCAGTACTTC
j_call: TRBJ2-5; d_call: NA; v_call: TRBV5-1; clone_size: NA; cdr3_aa: CASSPTQGGRETQYF; cdr3_nt: TGCGCCAGCAGCCCTACCCAGGGGGGGAGAGAGACCCAGTACTTC
j_call: TRBJ2-4; d_call: TRBD1; v_call: TRBV5-1; clone_size: once; cdr3_aa: CASSPVGQGSKNIQYF; cdr3_nt: TGCGCCAGCAGCCCGGTGGGACAGGGATCCAAAAACATTCAGTACTTC
j_call: TRBJ2-1; d_call: NA; v_call: TRBV15; clone_size: NA; cdr3_aa: CATSLRKSSYNEQFF; cdr3_nt: TGTGCCACCAGCCTCAGGAAAAGCTCCTACAATGAGCAGTTCTTC
j_call: TRBJ2-2; d_call: NA; v_call: TRBV19; clone_size: once; cdr3_aa: CASMVSVTTGELFF; cdr3_nt: TGTGCCAGTATGGTGAGCGTAACAACCGGGGAGCTGTTTTTT
j_call: TRBJ2-5; d_call: NA; v_call: TRBV7-7; clone_size: NA; cdr3_aa: CASSLGIQETQYF; cdr3_nt: TGTGCTAGCAGCTTAGGGATACAAGAGACCCAGTACTTC
j_call: TRBJ1-4; d_call: TRBD1; v_call: TRBV5-1; clone_size: NA; cdr3_aa: CASSFLGQGTNEKLFF; cdr3_nt: TGCGCCAGCAGCTTTCTTGGACAGGGAACTAATGAAAAACTGTTTTTT